This record covers a single TCR beta chain. Its antigen is as yet unknown. This sample stems from a study of Ad26.COV2.S vaccination and SARS-CoV-2 variants. About the study: The authors gave Ad26.COV2.S intramuscularly, either once or twice 56 days apart.

Regarding the study as a whole: Vaccinees and placebo recipients showed similar non-spike TCR breadth.

CDR3 length: 11 residues. Germline-derived CDR1 and CDR2 are GTSNPN and SVGIG (reference sequence). The V and J ends lost 2 bases and 10 bases respectively, with 9 bases between them. Treatment noted: around 19 received Ad26.COV2.S at low or high dose, single or two shots; roughly five received placebo; per-sample allocation not given. On day 63 after the first injection, vaccine and placebo recipients gave samples. Here immunoSEQ multiplex PCR was the method, and the copy in TCRdb shows in-frame clones only, minus some. In the table there are roughly 500,000 clones, around 85% of which are singletons.

The V call is TRBV30, the J call TRBJ2-1; TRBD2 is a possible D gene (6 bases). This TCR was sampled from a person aged 18-65 years who received the Ad26.COV2.S COVID-19 vaccine or a placebo. The material was peripheral blood, obtained in a trial of Ad26.COV2.S vaccine versus placebo. The CDR3 spells CAWSRAGEQFF. The CDR3 region has the DNA TGTGCCTGGAGTCGTGCGGGGGAGCAGTTCTTC.